This TCR beta chain was documented in a study of blood T cell repertoires in COVID-19. Turning to the study itself: Samples representing acute and convalescent COVID-19 were sourced from the United States, Italy and Spain. The analysed material was cDNA or gDNA that came from T cells, B-cell-depleted T cells, or PBMCs.

Per the germline V gene, CDR1 is MNHEY and CDR2 is SVGAGI. V was trimmed by 5 bases and J by 4 bases, leaving 8 bases between them. This CDR3 comprises 12 residues. As handled by the study authors: Reference gene primer amplification in the assay estimated nucleated cell counts. Produced via immunoSEQ multiplex PCR; TCRdb's table is partial and in-frame only. The DNA gave D and trimming, while V, J and clone size come from that table. The sample lists some 270,000 clones, roughly nine tenths occurring once. Sequences were obtained from peripheral blood. The sequence was obtained from a middle-aged man with acute or convalescent COVID-19. The V and J genes are TRBV6-5 and TRBJ1-2; D not resolved. The CDR3: CASSPLAYGYTF. The DNA for the CDR3 is TGTGCCAGCAGTCCCTTAGCCTATGGCTACACCTTC.